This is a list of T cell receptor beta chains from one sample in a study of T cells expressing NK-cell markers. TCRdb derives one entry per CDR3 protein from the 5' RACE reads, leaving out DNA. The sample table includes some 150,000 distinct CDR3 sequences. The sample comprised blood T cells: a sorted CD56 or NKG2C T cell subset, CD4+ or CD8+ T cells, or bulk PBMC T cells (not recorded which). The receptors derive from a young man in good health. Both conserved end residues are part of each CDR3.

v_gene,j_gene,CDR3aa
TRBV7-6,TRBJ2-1,CASSLIGGERNEQFF
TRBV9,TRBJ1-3,CASSVDPGSGNTIYF
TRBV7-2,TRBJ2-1,CASSTRGLLLYNEQFF
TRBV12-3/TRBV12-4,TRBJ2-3,CASSLTSTDTQYF
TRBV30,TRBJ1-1,CAWDGEKSTEAFF
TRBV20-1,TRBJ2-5,CSARDLSGRETQYF
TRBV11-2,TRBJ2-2,CASSFPQRNRGASPGELFF
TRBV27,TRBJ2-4,CASSFFGGRQNIQYF
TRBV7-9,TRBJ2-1,CASMGQVFEQFF
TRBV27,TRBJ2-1,CASSSSGSSIYNEQFF
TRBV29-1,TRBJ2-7,CSAQTSASSYEQYF
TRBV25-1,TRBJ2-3,CASSASTRVSLNTQYF
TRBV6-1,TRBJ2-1,CASRNGLKGSYNEQFF
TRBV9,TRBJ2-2,CASIGTSGNSHGELFF
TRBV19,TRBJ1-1,CASSMGGSLYTEAFF
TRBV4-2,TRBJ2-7,CASSQGPSYEQYF
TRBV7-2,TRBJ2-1,CASKSPFRGRALGEQFF
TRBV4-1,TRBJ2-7,CASSQERLAGGFDYSLYEQYF
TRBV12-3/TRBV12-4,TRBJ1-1,CASSPGGRSFF
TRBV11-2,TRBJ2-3,CASRSGPDTQYF
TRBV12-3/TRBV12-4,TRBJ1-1,CASSALGGAGSEAFF
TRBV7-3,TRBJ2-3,CASSSENYQTTDTQYF
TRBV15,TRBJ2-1,CATSGPGTKSSYNEQFF
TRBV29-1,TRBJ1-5,CSVQTRVGSGQPQHF
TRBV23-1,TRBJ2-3,CASSQSGRDGGTDTQYF
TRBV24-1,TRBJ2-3,CATRGLANTADTQYF
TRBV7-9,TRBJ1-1,CASSLAGRNTEAFF
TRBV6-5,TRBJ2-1,CASRSNNEQFF
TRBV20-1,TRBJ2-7,CSARVKEDVGYEQYF
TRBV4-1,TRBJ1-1,CASSQDIGGYREAFF
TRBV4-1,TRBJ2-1,CASSQGPWAGADNEQFF
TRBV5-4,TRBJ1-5,CASSSGQGQPQHF
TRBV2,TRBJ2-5,CASSGTSLSAETQYF
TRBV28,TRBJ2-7,CASSLGQRGGEQYF
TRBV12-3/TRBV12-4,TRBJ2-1,CASSTTGSSYNEQFF
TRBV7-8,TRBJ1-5,CASSLEPWAAGDQPQHF
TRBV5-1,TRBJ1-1,CASSSLGQGLNTEAFF
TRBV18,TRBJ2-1,CASSPAGHYNEQFF
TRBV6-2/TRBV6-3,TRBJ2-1,CASNTGPGNEQFF
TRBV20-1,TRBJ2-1,CSARDPRGREQFF
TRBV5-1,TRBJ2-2,CASSKGLAGTLTGELFF
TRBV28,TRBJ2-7,CASSFGTGWYEQYF
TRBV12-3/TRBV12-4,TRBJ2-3,CASSFSVSEDTQYF
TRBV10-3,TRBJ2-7,CAISESLAGAYEQYF
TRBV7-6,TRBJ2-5,CASSSTPEGWETQYF
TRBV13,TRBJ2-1,CASSFRQPTYNEQFF